The source of this TCR beta chain is a study of T cells in localized non-small cell lung cancer. Points from the study as a whole: There was an association of higher blood T cell density with longer overall survival. Uninvolved adjacent lung had more T cell clonality than any other tissue, topping tumor. Paired adjacent lung recovered a median about 60 of the top 100 tumor clones.

Libraries were prepared by immunoSEQ multiplex PCR; TCRdb keeps only in-frame clonotypes and omits some of them. Of tens of thousands of clones listed, 94% were seen once; the top ten hold over 0.6%. To note about this clone: Its antigen is undetermined.

Trimming pared 0 bases from V and 8 bases from J, leaving 13 bases between. The CDR3 loop spans 14 amino acids. CDR1 and CDR2 (germline): SGHTA, FQGTGA. The chain couples TRBV7-3 to TRBJ1-2; D unresolved. This TCR was sampled from a woman aged 35-70 years with stage I lung adenocarcinoma. Sequences were derived from peripheral blood, sampled before any cancer treatment. The CDR3, as DNA: TGTGCCAGCAGCTTAACGCAAAAAGGTCAAGGCTACACCTTC. Its translation: CASSLTQKGQGYTF. The full variable domain, its missing parts supplied by reference TRBV7-3 and TRBJ1-2, is GAGVSQTPSNKVTEKGKYVELRCDPISGHTALYWYRQSLGQGPEFLIYFQGTGAADDSGLPNDRFFAVRPEGSVSTLKIQRTERGDSAVYLCASSLTQKGQGYTFGSGTRLTVV.